The 21 T cell receptor beta chains reported below all come from one sample, sequenced in a study of cytomegalovirus exposure and HLA in healthy donors. The PCR was carried out with 60 Vbeta primers and 13 Jbeta primers. TCRdb keeps only in-frame clones here, not all; method: immunoSEQ multiplex PCR. The data show about 160,000 clones, around four fifths seen once. The source material was PBMCs. The receptors were gathered from a woman in her twenties or thirties in good health and CMV-seronegative.

This clone has just a few counts. This chain uses TRBV6-5 with TRBJ1-4; D is unclear. The V end lost 5 bases, the J end lost 10 bases, and 11 bases lay between the germline ends. The germline V gene encodes CDR1 MNHEY and CDR2 SVGAGI. CDR3 length equals 12 residues. The CDR3 loop reads CASSEAMGKLFF. DNA for the CDR3: TGTGCCAGCAGTGAAGCGATGGGAAAACTGTTTTTT.

The CDR3 here is CASSLGAGGGYTF. The CDR3 bases are TGCGCCAGCAGCTTGGGCGCGGGAGGCGGCTACACCTTC. The rearrangement links TRBV5-1 to TRBJ1-2; D gene ambiguous. The V end was cut by 0 bases, the J end by 8 bases, with 11 bases between. The length of the CDR3 is 13 residues. Germline CDR1 SGHRS, CDR2 YFSETQ.

This clone has a handful of counts. The chain recombines TRBV30 with TRBJ2-2; TRBD2 aligns across 9 bases. The CDR3 runs 15 residues. CDR1 and CDR2 from the germline V gene are GTSNPN and SVGIG (reference sequence). Losses at the gene ends were 2 bases for V and 8 bases for J; bases not matched to a gene: 9. CDR3 sequence (DNA): TGTGCCTGGAGTTTAGCGGGGGCCCTCAAAGGGGAGCTGTTTTTT. Translation gives CAWSLAGALKGELFF.

The chain uses TRBV5-5 and TRBJ2-1; 11 nucleotides match TRBD2. With 3 bases clipped from V and 5 bases from J, the junction kept 7 bases outside the gene matches. Germline CDR1 is SGHKS and CDR2 is YYEKEE (reference sequence). The CDR3 has 16 residues. Here the CDR3 DNA reads TGTGCCAGCAGCTCCTCTAGCGGGGGGAATCACAATGAGCAGTTCTTC. Translated: CASSSSSGGNHNEQFF.

The gene calls are TRBV29-1 and TRBJ2-5; no clear D. This CDR3 spans 13 amino acids. The V gene lost 5 bases and the J gene lost 3 bases, with 13 bases spanning the gap. CDR1 and CDR2 from the germline V gene are SQVTM and ANQGSEA. CDR3 nucleotides: TGCAGCGTTTACCCCCCCCGGGAAGAGACCCAGTACTTC. Its translation is CSVYPPREETQYF.

V is TRBV23-1 and J is TRBJ1-2; D perhaps matches TRBD1 (5 bases). TRBV23-1 is noted as an ORF with a role that remains uncertain. This CDR3 region has 12 residues. The V end lost 0 bases, the J end lost 11 bases, and 10 bases lay between the germline ends. The CDR3: CASSQSGQRYTF. The CDR3 DNA reads TGCGCCAGCAGTCAATCGGGGCAACGGTACACCTTC.

This rearrangement joins TRBV5-1 to TRBJ2-7; D remains ambiguous. The CDR3 has 14 amino acids. V shed 0 bases and J shed 1 base, with 8 bases lying between them. In germline, CDR1 is SGHRS, CDR2 YFSETQ. For the CDR3, the DNA is TGCGCCAGCAGCTTGGACTTACAGTCCTACGAGCAGTACTTC. Translated, it gives CASSLDLQSYEQYF.

The J gene is TRBJ2-1, the V gene TRBV30; 7 nucleotides align to TRBD2. The CDR3 has 14 amino acids. Germline V gene lookup returns CDR1 GTSNPN and CDR2 SVGIG (reference sequence). Trimming at V came to 0 bases and at J to 5 bases, leaving 4 bases not matched to a gene. CDR3 residues: CAWSVRLADNEQFF. CDR3 sequence (DNA): TGTGCCTGGAGTGTACGTCTAGCGGACAATGAGCAGTTCTTC.

This clone was seen a few times. The chain employs TRBV6-1 and TRBJ2-7; a possible D gene is TRBD1 (6 bases). Looked up from germline, CDR1 is MNHNS and CDR2 is SASEGT. Trimming cost V 4 bases and J 1 base, with 11 bases left between them. The CDR3 spans 14 residues. This CDR3 is CASSARGQSYEQYF. CDR3 coding DNA: TGTGCCAGCAGTGCGCGAGGACAGTCCTACGAGCAGTACTTC.

The chain uses TRBV29-1 and TRBJ2-3; D possibly corresponds to TRBD1 (6 bases). Between the trimmed V and J ends, which lost 7 bases and 1 base, there was a span of 9 bases. The CDR3 has 12 amino acids. CDR1 is SQVTM, CDR2 ANQGSEA, per germline. The CDR3 DNA reads as TGCAGCGCGACAGGACGCACAGATACGCAGTATTTT. This gives the protein CSATGRTDTQYF.

V is TRBV11-2 and J is TRBJ2-7, with D unclear. Trimming removed 4 bases at V and 3 bases at J, with 13 bases between. The CDR3 sequence is 14 residues long. CDR1 is SGHAT, CDR2 FQNNGV, per germline. The CDR3 DNA reads TGTGCCAGCAGCTGGTCGACAAATAACTACGAGCAGTACTTC. This encodes CASSWSTNNYEQYF.

The chain recombines TRBV7-6 with TRBJ1-4, with 10 bases that match TRBD1. The trim removed 6 bases at V and 8 bases at J, leaving 12 bases unmatched. This CDR3 is built from 16 residues. CDR1 and CDR2 from the germline V gene are SGHVS and FNYEAQ. CDR3 coding DNA: TGTGCCAGCAGTATGGACAGGGGGACAATAGGGGAAAAACTGTTTTTT. It codes for CASSMDRGTIGEKLFF.

The chain's CDR3 is CASGSLAGGTGELFF. The CDR3 DNA sequence: TGTGCTAGTGGTTCTTTAGCGGGGGGCACCGGGGAGCTGTTTTTT. V usage is TRBV12-5 and J usage is TRBJ2-2; 10 nucleotides agree with TRBD2. After removal of 4 bases from V and 4 bases from J, the junction contained 3 bases not matched to a gene. The CDR3 is 15 residues long. Germline assignment: CDR1 LGHNT and CDR2 FRNRAP.

The gene calls are TRBV4-2 and TRBJ2-3, with 10 bases that match TRBD2. Germline CDR1 is LGHNA and CDR2 is YNFKEQ. This CDR3 is 18 amino acids long. Unmatched junction bases numbered 12, after V lost 0 bases and J lost 6 bases. CDR3 region: CASSQDASLAGNWDTQYF. In DNA, the CDR3 is TGTGCCAGCAGCCAAGACGCTTCACTAGCGGGAAATTGGGATACGCAGTATTTT.

The chain carries TRBV28 and TRBJ2-5; possibly TRBD1 for D (7 bases). V gave up 3 bases and J gave up 2 bases, with 10 bases separating them. The V gene's germline CDR1 is MDHEN and CDR2 SYDVKM. This CDR3 has 14 amino acids. Written as DNA, the CDR3 is TGTGCCAGCAGTTTGACAGGGACTCAAGAGACCCAGTACTTC. Protein sequence: CASSLTGTQETQYF.

V is TRBV28 and J is TRBJ1-3; D gene uncertain. CDR1 and CDR2 (germline): MDHEN, SYDVKM. V gave up 6 bases and J gave up 1 base, with 16 bases separating them. The CDR3 loop spans 16 amino acids. In nucleotides, the CDR3 is TGTGCCAGCAGGCGGAGCCCGTCGTCTTCTGGAAACACCATATATTTT. Encoded protein: CASRRSPSSSGNTIYF.

The CDR3 here is CASTLAGGNTDTQYF. The DNA of the CDR3 is TGTGCCAGTACGCTAGCGGGGGGGAACACAGATACGCAGTATTTT. The chain has TRBV2 and TRBJ2-3, with TRBD2 matching over 12 bases. This CDR3 is 15 amino acids long. V dropped 9 bases and J dropped 2; count of bases not matched to a gene: 6. Germline CDR1 SNHLY, CDR2 FYNNEI.

The chain couples TRBV5-1 to TRBJ1-6; D perhaps matches TRBD1 (6 bases). V gave up 1 base and J gave up 8 bases, with 19 bases separating them. Germline V gene data show CDR1 as SGHRS and CDR2 as YFSETQ. The CDR3 covers 17 residues. The chain's CDR3 is CASSLRTGTGKDSPLHF. The CDR3 DNA follows: TGCGCCAGCAGCTTGAGGACGGGTACAGGGAAGGATTCACCCCTCCACTTT.

This clone has a single count. The junction departs from the called germline gene at one end, perhaps through a read error. The gene calls are TRBV13 and TRBJ2-6, with 10 bases matching TRBD1. The CDR3 runs 16 residues. CDR1 is PRHDT and CDR2 is FYEKMQ in the germline V gene (reference sequence). CDR3 DNA: TGTGCCAGCATCAGGACAGGGGGTTCTGGGGCCAACGGCCTGACTTTC. Amino acids: CASIRTGGSGANGLTF.

The V and J genes are TRBV10-3 and TRBJ2-3, with D possibly matching TRBD2 (5 bases). V was cut by 6 bases and J by 2 bases, with 6 bases left in between. The CDR3 runs to 12 residues. CDR1 is ENHRY, CDR2 SYGVKD, per germline. The CDR3 sequence: CAISDYTDTQYF. CDR3 DNA: TGTGCCATCAGCGACTACACAGATACGCAGTATTTT.

The CDR3 loop is CASSAGSPRLGQYF. The CDR3 DNA is TGCGCCAGCAGTGCGGGGTCCCCCCGCTTGGGGCAGTACTTC. J is TRBJ2-7 and V is TRBV5-1; D might be TRBD2 (6 bases). Germline assignment: CDR1 SGHRS and CDR2 YFSETQ. CDR3 size: 14 residues. The V end lost 5 bases, the J end lost 9 bases, and 21 bases lay between the germline ends.